This is a list of T cell receptor beta chains from one sample in a study of radiation and T cells in renal cell carcinoma. The table came from immunoSEQ multiplex PCR; TCRdb's copy has only in-frame clones and leaves some out. This sample yields roughly 58,000 clones, of which about 83% are seen a single time; around 6.8% belongs to the top ten. Here the sequenced sample was blood, taken from a patient whose treatment included radiotherapy and nephrectomy. The receptors were gathered from a man in his fifties or sixties with renal cell carcinoma. Each CDR3 is given with its conserved first and last residue. A D gene is named only where the DNA matches it firmly. Clone size is stated in some rows and not others, as once, few, many or a class when expanded.

TRBD1 TRBJ1-4 TRBV11-3 - CASSSLQGVGEKLFF TGTGCCAGCAGCTCCTTACAGGGGGTTGGTGAAAAACTGTTTTTT
- TRBJ2-1 TRBV6-6 - CASSYRSPSDGEQFF TGTGCCAGCAGTTACCGCTCCCCTAGCGATGGTGAGCAGTTCTTC
TRBD2 TRBJ2-5 TRBV7-2 once CASSQGTSGPQETQYF TGTGCCAGCAGCCAAGGGACTAGCGGGCCCCAAGAGACCCAGTACTTC
TRBD2 TRBJ2-2 TRBV5-1 - CASSFLAGVSNTGELFF TGCGCCAGCAGCTTCCTAGCGGGAGTGTCTAACACCGGGGAGCTGTTTTTT
- TRBJ2-7 TRBV6-6 - CASSFGSPYEQYF TGTGCCAGCAGTTTTGGCAGCCCCTACGAGCAGTACTTC
- TRBJ2-7 TRBV7-2 once CASSLGWEDYEQYF TGTGCCAGCAGCTTAGGGTGGGAGGACTACGAGCAGTACTTC
TRBD2 TRBJ2-5 TRBV7-2 - CASRYQTSVETQYF TGTGCCAGCAGATACCAGACTAGCGTGGAGACCCAGTACTTC
TRBD2 TRBJ2-1 TRBV19 once CASRGTINEQFF TGTGCCAGTAGGGGGACTATCAATGAGCAGTTCTTC
- TRBJ2-2 TRBV25-1 once CASSDLKGGVGELFF TGTGCCAGCAGTGACCTGAAAGGGGGTGTAGGGGAGCTGTTTTTT
- TRBJ1-2 TRBV7-9 - CASSLSHQGNYGYTF TGTGCCAGCAGCTTAAGTCACCAGGGGAACTATGGCTACACCTTC
TRBD2 TRBJ2-3 TRBV6-1 - CASRRLASTDTQYF TGTGCCAGCAGACGACTAGCCAGCACAGATACGCAGTATTTT
TRBD1 TRBJ2-2 TRBV5-1 - CASSLKIRGLTGELFF TGCGCCAGCAGCTTGAAGATCAGGGGGCTAACCGGGGAGCTGTTTTTT
- TRBJ2-3 TRBV7-6 - CASSTGHTDTQYF TGTGCCAGCAGCACTGGACACACAGATACGCAGTATTTT
TRBD1 TRBJ1-5 TRBV30 few CAWSRTGGSQPQHF TGTGCCTGGAGTCGCACAGGGGGCAGTCAGCCCCAGCATTTT
- TRBJ2-2 TRBV9 once CASSVATGRLGPWGTGELFF TGTGCCAGCAGCGTAGCTACTGGGAGACTAGGGCCCTGGGGCACCGGGGAGCTGTTTTTT
- TRBJ2-3 TRBV7-8 - CASSLEAPHTDTQYF TGTGCCAGCAGCTTAGAAGCGCCACACACAGATACGCAGTATTTT
TRBD1 TRBJ1-1 TRBV30 - CAWRGGPGQGDTEAFF TGTGCCTGGAGGGGGGGACCGGGACAGGGAGACACTGAAGCTTTCTTT